This TCR beta chain was obtained from a study of cytomegalovirus exposure and HLA in healthy donors. Study outcomes and limitations: CMV serostatus alone was available as immune exposure information. What a later analysis reportedly showed was that an Asian-associated ancestry cluster had fewer N-insertions than the approximately 700-donor mean.

Both 60 Vbeta primers and 13 Jbeta primers went into the PCR. Only in-frame clones appear in the TCRdb table, and some are missing; sequencing was by immunoSEQ multiplex PCR. This sample has over 130,000 clones, with 65% to 85% found just once. This CDR3 region has 14 residues. Between the trimmed V and J ends, which lost 4 bases and 4 bases, there was a span of 12 bases. CDR1 and CDR2 from the germline V gene are SGHTA and FQGNSA. This clone turned up a few times. Its antigen remains unknown. The chain is built from TRBV7-2 and TRBJ2-3; tentatively, D is TRBD2 (5 bases). What was sequenced was PBMCs. This receptor was obtained from a male donor in good health and CMV-seronegative. This chain's CDR3 is CASSSQRSADTQYF. CDR3 sequence (DNA): TGTGCCAGCAGCTCCCAGCGGTCGGCAGATACGCAGTATTTT.